The 18 T cell receptor beta chains below were found in one sample sequenced in a study of blood T cells in healthy people across ages. A second PCR, run for about 7 to 11 cycles, used a sample-barcoded 5' primer plus a J-beta primer mix. TCRdb independently ran MiXCR on the 5' RACE reads; one entry per CDR3 protein. The repertoire has 710,000 or so distinct CDR3 sequences, about 20% of them found once; the top ten carry roughly 22%. Sequences were obtained from blood. These receptors all come from a man aged 65 to 85 in good health.

This clonotype showed up just a few times. The chain couples TRBV19 to TRBJ2-2; D gene unclear. Germline V gene data show CDR1 as LNHDA and CDR2 as SQIVND (reference sequence). This CDR3 is 15 amino acids long. Trimming shortened V by 1 base and J by 1 base, and 7 bases separated the two germline ends. In DNA form, the CDR3 reads TGTGCCAGTAGTATAGCCTTCGGGAACACCGGGGAGCTGTTTTTT. This translates into CASSIAFGNTGELFF.

The table lists this clonotype with many counts. V and J are TRBV20-1 and TRBJ1-5, with D perhaps matching TRBD1 (6 bases). In germline, CDR1 is DFQATT, CDR2 SNEGSKA (reference sequence). This CDR3 region has 15 residues. Trimming pared 0 bases from V and 4 bases from J, leaving 13 bases between. The CDR3 DNA reads as TGCAGTGCTAGAGAAGGACAGCAGATAAATCAGCCCCAGCATTTT. Its protein is CSAREGQQINQPQHF.

V usage is TRBV7-8 and J usage is TRBJ1-5, with 8 bases that match TRBD1. This CDR3 comprises 14 residues. CDR1 and CDR2 (germline): SGHVS, FQNEAQ. The trim removed 6 bases at V and 5 bases at J, leaving 6 bases unmatched. CDR3 protein: CASSEGTGYQPQHF. The CDR3 nucleotides are TGTGCCAGCAGTGAAGGGACAGGCTATCAGCCCCAGCATTTT.

To note about this clonotype: A much larger clonotype is one base distant, so this may be a read error. This CDR3 is missing its conserved last phenylalanine or tryptophan, likely due to a read error. The genes are TRBV5-5 and TRBJ1-1, with TRBD1 as a possible D gene (5 bases). CDR3 size: 15 residues. Germline loops: CDR1 SGHKS, CDR2 YYEKEE (reference sequence). With 4 bases removed from V and 1 base from J, the gap between germline ends came to 14 bases. The CDR3 nucleotides are TGTGCCAGCAGCGCTGGGACTGCTAGGAACACTGAAGCTTTCTCT. Amino acid sequence: CASSAGTARNTEAFS.

The table lists this clonotype with a few counts. The rearrangement joins TRBV12-3 or TRBV12-4 to TRBJ2-3; the D call may be TRBD1 or TRBD2 (5 bases each). CDR3 length: 13 amino acids. V gave up 6 bases and J gave up 3 bases, with 10 bases separating them. The DNA for the CDR3 is TGTGCCAGCAGACAAGGGACGACAGATACGCAGTATTTT. It codes for CASRQGTTDTQYF.

This clonotype came up a few times. The chain combines TRBV5-1 with TRBJ1-4; 12 bases match TRBD1. This CDR3 has 17 amino acids. Germline V lookup: CDR1 SGHRS, CDR2 YFSETQ. V shed 3 bases and J 7 bases; nucleotides not matched to a gene: 10. In DNA, the CDR3 is TGCGCCAGCAGCTCCGGGACAGGGGGCGAATTGCGTGAAAAACTGTTTTTT. It translates to CASSSGTGGELREKLFF.

This clonotype was seen a handful of times. The chain uses TRBV20-1 and TRBJ2-5; no firm D call. Germline lookup yields CDR1 DFQATT and CDR2 SNEGSKA (reference sequence). CDR3 size: 16 residues. With 3 bases removed from V and 1 base from J, the gap between germline ends came to 18 bases. CDR3 in amino acids: CSARSSPPVVQETQYF. The CDR3 DNA reads as TGCAGTGCTAGGTCTTCCCCTCCGGTAGTCCAAGAGACCCAGTACTTC.

The V and J genes are TRBV9 and TRBJ2-1, with 11 positions matching TRBD2. CDR1 is SGDLS and CDR2 is YYNGEE in the germline V gene. This CDR3 has 15 residues. With V trimmed by 3 bases and J by 5 bases, 4 bases remained unmatched. CDR3 coding DNA: TGTGCCAGCAGCGGGGGGACTAGCGGTCACAATGAGCAGTTCTTC. Its translation is CASSGGTSGHNEQFF.

V and J are TRBV5-1 and TRBJ1-6; D ambiguous. The CDR3 spans 15 residues. Germline V gene data show CDR1 as SGHRS and CDR2 as YFSETQ. The V gene lost 0 bases and the J gene lost 8 bases, with 12 bases spanning the gap. DNA for the CDR3: TGCGCCAGCAGCTTGGTAGGCAGAGAGTATTCACCCCTCCACTTT. Amino acids: CASSLVGREYSPLHF.

The gene calls are TRBV24-1 and TRBJ2-1; 13 bases are a match to TRBD2. This CDR3 has 15 amino acids. The germline gives CDR1 KGHDR, CDR2 SFDVKD. The ends lost 4 bases at V and 8 bases at J; junction bases unmatched: 4. CDR3 region: CATSELTSGRYEQFF. CDR3 bases: TGTGCCACCAGTGAGCTGACTAGCGGGAGGTATGAGCAGTTCTTC.

This clonotype was seen many times. The chain joins TRBV6-6 to TRBJ2-3; TRBD2 might be the D (5 bases). Deletions cut 6 bases from V and 2 bases from J, with 9 bases between. Germline V gene data show CDR1 as MNHNY and CDR2 as SVGAGI (reference sequence). This CDR3 is built from 13 residues. The CDR3 loop reads CASRGLTTDTQYF. Written as DNA, the CDR3 is TGTGCCAGCAGAGGACTTACCACAGATACGCAGTATTTT.

This clonotype was observed a few times. CDR3: CAWSVLAGTDTQYF. The CDR3 coding sequence is TGTGCCTGGAGTGTACTAGCGGGCACAGATACGCAGTATTTT. The rearrangement links TRBV30 to TRBJ2-3; TRBD2 matches 8 bases. Per the germline V gene, CDR1 is GTSNPN and CDR2 is SVGIG (reference sequence). V shed 0 bases and J 1 base; nucleotides not matched to a gene: 0. The CDR3 is 14 amino acids. Full variable domain (outside the CDR3, taken from reference TRBV30 and TRBJ2-3): SQTIHQWPATLVQPVGSPLSLECTVEGTSNPNLYWYRQAAGRGLQLLFYSVGIGQISSEVPQNLSASRPQDRQFILSSKKLLLSDSGFYLCAWSVLAGTDTQYFGPGTRLTVL.

This clonotype has at least ten counts. The chain carries TRBV7-9 and TRBJ2-7; 9 bases are a match to TRBD1. Trimming at V came to 3 bases and at J to 6 bases, leaving 6 bases not matched to a gene. CDR1 is SEHNR, CDR2 FQNEAQ, per germline (reference sequence). The CDR3 sequence is 14 residues long. DNA for the CDR3: TGTGCCAGCAGCTTCGGACAGGGGCCGGTCGAGCAGTACTTC. It encodes CASSFGQGPVEQYF.

The V call is TRBV15, the J call TRBJ1-1, with D perhaps matching TRBD1 (5 bases). V gave up 3 bases and J gave up 7 bases, with 12 bases separating them. CDR3 length: 13 residues. Per the germline V gene, CDR1 is LNHNV and CDR2 is YYDKDF (reference sequence). The CDR3 loop is CATSSSGQFEAFF. CDR3 DNA sequence: TGTGCCACCAGCAGTTCCGGACAATTTGAAGCTTTCTTT.

The CDR3 is CASSPNSWTGGNNEQFF. The CDR3 DNA is TGTGCCAGCAGCCCTAACTCCTGGACTGGTGGAAACAATGAGCAGTTCTTC. This chain connects TRBV7-2 to TRBJ2-1, with a weak D call TRBD2 (5 bases). V lost 5 bases to trimming and J lost 5 bases, with 22 bases between them. The CDR3 runs 17 residues. Germline CDR1 reads SGHTA; CDR2 reads FQGNSA.

CDR3 DNA: TGTGCCAGCAGTTTATGGGCCAGTGGTGTAATGGATACGCAGTATTTT. It encodes CASSLWASGVMDTQYF. The rearrangement links TRBV27 to TRBJ2-3; no firm D call. The CDR3 is made up of 16 amino acids. V gave up 1 base and J gave up 6 bases, with 17 bases separating them. CDR1 is MNHEY and CDR2 is SMNVEV in the germline V gene (reference sequence).

The chain joins TRBV6-6 to TRBJ1-1, with a tentative D call TRBD1 (5 bases). This CDR3 comprises 12 residues. V lost 6 bases to trimming and J lost 11 bases, with 16 bases between them. Germline CDR1 is MNHNY and CDR2 is SVGAGI (reference sequence). In DNA form, the CDR3 reads TGTGCCAGCAGCTACGACGGGGGAGCGGCTTTCTTT. It translates to CASSYDGGAAFF.

For this clonotype: A junction boundary mismatches the germline segment, possibly from a read error. This rearrangement joins TRBV29-1 to TRBJ2-3, with TRBD2 matching 8 bases. Germline assignment: CDR1 SQVTM and CDR2 ANQGSEA. This CDR3 is built from 12 residues. Written as DNA, the CDR3 is TGTTCCTTTAGCGGGGGCACAGATACGCAGTATTTT. It codes for CSFSGGTDTQYF.